Presented here are 30 T cell receptor beta chains from one specimen sequenced in a study of OX40 agonist ivuxolimab in advanced cancers. Clones were read by immunoSEQ multiplex PCR, and TCRdb kept only the in-frame ones, dropping some. This table has 70,000 to 90,000 clones, around 82% appearing once. This material consisted of CD4+ or CD8+ T cells sorted from blood, taken in a trial of the OX40 agonist ivuxolimab. The receptors were sampled from an adult with an advanced solid tumor such as melanoma, head and neck, liver or kidney cancer.

This clone has just a few counts. This chain joins TRBV4-3 and TRBJ2-7; 11 bases match TRBD2. The CDR3 is 16 residues long. Germline V gives CDR1 LGHNA, CDR2 YSLEER. V lost 3 bases, J lost 3 bases, and 7 bases stayed unmatched. The CDR3 reads CASSQELAGANYEQYF. The CDR3 nucleotides are TGCGCCAGCAGCCAGGAACTAGCGGGAGCTAACTACGAGCAGTACTTC.

This clone appeared once. The CDR3 is CASTEKGTYTGELFF. In nucleotides, the CDR3 is TGTGCCAGCACCGAAAAGGGGACATACACCGGGGAGCTGTTTTTT. This sequence joins TRBV2 and TRBJ2-2; perhaps TRBD1 as D (6 bases). The CDR3 sequence is 15 residues long. Germline V gene data show CDR1 as SNHLY and CDR2 as FYNNEI. The ends were cut back, 7 bases at V and 3 bases at J, with 15 bases in the middle.

This chain links TRBV5-1 with TRBJ2-5; D may be TRBD2 (6 bases). The ends were cut back, 0 bases at V and 4 bases at J, with 10 bases in the middle. Per the germline V gene, CDR1 is SGHRS and CDR2 is YFSETQ. This CDR3 spans 14 amino acids. This CDR3 is CASSLETGRETQYF. The CDR3 DNA sequence: TGCGCCAGCAGCTTGGAAACCGGGAGAGAGACCCAGTACTTC.

Concerning this clone itself: In the same sample, other DNA sequences code for this CDR3. J is TRBJ1-2 and V is TRBV5-1; 7 bases map to TRBD1. Germline V CDR1 and CDR2: SGHRS, YFSETQ. V dropped 2 bases and J dropped 4; count of bases not matched to a gene: 8. The CDR3 extends over 15 amino acids. CDR3 region: CASSLATGKGYGYTF. DNA of the CDR3: TGCGCCAGCAGCTTAGCGACAGGGAAGGGCTATGGCTACACCTTC.

The rearrangement joins TRBV18 to TRBJ1-1; TRBD1 matches 8 bases. The J segment lost 1 base and the V segment lost 6 bases, leaving 7 bases of the junction unmatched. This CDR3 contains 15 residues. The germline V gene encodes CDR1 KGHSH and CDR2 LQKENI. The CDR3 reads CASSKGQEGNTEAFF. For the CDR3, the DNA is TGTGCCAGCTCTAAGGGACAGGAAGGGAACACTGAAGCTTTCTTT.

V and J are TRBV7-9 and TRBJ1-1, with 7 bases identical to TRBD1. V lost 4 bases to trimming and J lost 8 bases; unmatched junction nucleotides: 7. The CDR3 is 13 amino acids. CDR1 and CDR2 (germline): SEHNR, FQNEAQ (reference sequence). In DNA form, the CDR3 reads TGTGCCAGCAGCTACGGGACAGATTGGGAAGCTTTCTTT. Its protein product is CASSYGTDWEAFF.

This clone occurred once. The chain employs TRBV5-5 and TRBJ2-2; a possible D gene is TRBD2 (6 bases). Trimming left V 0 bases short and J 4 bases short, with 7 bases between. The germline V gene encodes CDR1 SGHKS and CDR2 YYEKEE (reference sequence). This CDR3 region has 14 residues. This CDR3 is CASSLAGGTGELFF. As DNA, the CDR3 is TGTGCCAGCAGCTTGGCCGGGGGCACCGGGGAGCTGTTTTTT.

The chain uses TRBV11-2 and TRBJ1-1, with 8 bases aligning to TRBD1. The CDR3 loop spans 16 amino acids. Germline V gene sequence: CDR1 SGHAT, CDR2 FQNNGV. J lost 3 bases, V lost 0 bases, and 6 bases had no gene match. The CDR3 nucleotides read TGTGCCAGCAGCTTAGAGGGGACAGGTATGGACACTGAAGCTTTCTTT. Translation gives CASSLEGTGMDTEAFF. The variable domain in full, completed from reference TRBV11-2 and TRBJ1-1, reads EAGVAQSPRYKIIEKRQSVAFWCNPISGHATLYWYQQILGQGPKLLIQFQNNGVVDDSQLPKDRFSAERLKGVDSTLKIQPAKLEDSAVYLCASSLEGTGMDTEAFFGQGTRLTVV.

This clone was recorded a few times. The J gene is TRBJ1-6, the V gene TRBV6-1, with a weak D call TRBD1 (5 bases). CDR1 is MNHNS and CDR2 is SASEGT in the germline V gene. V was shortened by 5 bases and J by 8 bases, with 10 bases between the two germline ends. The CDR3 consists of 13 residues. Here the CDR3 DNA reads TGTGCCAGCAGTCCGACCAGGGATTCACCCCTCCACTTT. Protein: CASSPTRDSPLHF.

The chain employs TRBV6-6 and TRBJ2-7; 11 bases match TRBD2. CDR1 and CDR2 from the germline V gene are MNHNY and SVGAGI (reference sequence). Trimming at V came to 6 bases and at J to 4 bases, leaving 11 bases not matched to a gene. The length of the CDR3 is 16 residues. In DNA form, the CDR3 reads TGTGCCAGCAGCTCACCCTGGGCTAGCGGGGGGTACGAGCAGTACTTC. Translated, it gives CASSSPWASGGYEQYF.

This clone was seen only a few times. The chain recombines TRBV7-6 with TRBJ2-7, with D possibly matching TRBD1 (6 bases). V was pared by 5 bases and J by 3 bases, with 14 bases between. The germline V gene encodes CDR1 SGHVS and CDR2 FNYEAQ. The CDR3 has 14 amino acids. The CDR3: CASSPRAGDYEQYF. The CDR3 bases are TGTGCCAGCAGCCCCCGAGCAGGGGACTACGAGCAGTACTTC.

This chain links TRBV29-1 with TRBJ2-2; 9 bases match TRBD1. V gave up 6 bases and J gave up 13 bases; unmatched junction bases: 12. This CDR3 is built from 13 residues. Germline lookup yields CDR1 SQVTM and CDR2 ANQGSEA. CDR3 DNA: TGCAGCGTGGAGGAACAGGGGGCGCGGAGGCTGTTTTTT. Protein product: CSVEEQGARRLFF.

This clone was seen a handful of times. The sample has other DNA sequences that encode this CDR3 too. The chain has TRBV29-1 and TRBJ2-5; D uncertain. This CDR3 is 13 amino acids long. Germline values: CDR1 SQVTM, CDR2 ANQGSEA. Trimming cost V 3 bases and J 1 base, with 9 bases left between them. CDR3 loop: CSVDAGFQETQYF. In DNA form, the CDR3 reads TGCAGCGTTGATGCAGGTTTCCAAGAGACCCAGTACTTC. The whole variable domain, remainder taken from reference TRBV29-1 and TRBJ2-5, is SAVISQKPSRDICQRGTSLTIQCQVDSQVTMMFWYRQQPGQSLTLIATANQGSEATYESGFVIDKFPISRPNLTFSTLTVSNMSPEDSSIYLCSVDAGFQETQYFGPGTRLLVL.

The chain uses TRBV2 and TRBJ2-5, with D perhaps TRBD2 (5 bases). The CDR3 sequence is 14 residues long. Germline V lookup: CDR1 SNHLY, CDR2 FYNNEI. V was cut by 5 bases and J by 3 bases, with 13 bases left in between. The CDR3 region is CASSLRTSEETQYF. Written as DNA, the CDR3 is TGTGCCAGCAGTTTGAGGACTTCAGAAGAGACCCAGTACTTC.

J is TRBJ1-5 and V is TRBV6-6; 8 nucleotides line up with TRBD1. Unmatched junction bases numbered 8, after V lost 6 bases and J lost 7 bases. Germline V gene sequence: CDR1 MNHNY, CDR2 SVGAGI (reference sequence). CDR3 size: 14 residues. CDR3 nucleotides: TGTGCCAGCAGCGGACAGGGCTCCAACCAGCCCCAGCATTTT. As protein: CASSGQGSNQPQHF.

The chain recombines TRBV28 with TRBJ2-7, with TRBD1 identical over 9 bases. Unmatched junction bases numbered 3, after V lost 7 bases and J lost 2 bases. CDR1 and CDR2 (germline): MDHEN, SYDVKM. The CDR3 is 13 residues long. For the CDR3, the DNA is TGTGCCAGCAAGAGACAGGGGGCCTACGAGCAGTACTTC. Protein sequence: CASKRQGAYEQYF.

The chain joins TRBV5-8 to TRBJ1-2; D is perhaps TRBD1 (5 bases). Germline V lookup: CDR1 SGHTS, CDR2 YDEGEE. The CDR3 contains 14 residues. The V end was cut by 2 bases, the J end by 4 bases, with 12 bases between. The CDR3 nucleotides read TGTGCCAGCAGCTTTCGCTCGAGGGGCTATGGCTACACCTTC. Residues: CASSFRSRGYGYTF.

This chain links TRBV21-1 with TRBJ2-7; the table's D gene call, TRBD1, was not cross checked with the DNA. TRBV21-1 is described as a pseudogene. The CDR3 is made up of 17 amino acids. The CDR3 here is CARPLETGQPHDDGQYF. The CDR3 DNA sequence: TGTGCCCGGCCCCTAGAAACAGGGCAGCCACACGACGACGGGCAGTACTTC.

J is TRBJ1-1 and V is TRBV7-8; D is unresolved. The CDR3 totals 13 residues. V gave up 3 bases and J gave up 3 bases, with 8 bases separating them. Germline V gene sequence: CDR1 SGHVS, CDR2 FQNEAQ. The CDR3 protein is CASSFGSDTEAFF. CDR3 nucleotide sequence: TGTGCCAGCAGCTTTGGCAGTGACACTGAAGCTTTCTTT.

This clone was detected once. The gene calls are TRBV28 and TRBJ1-1; D uncertain. V was shortened by 7 bases and J by 2 bases, with 11 bases between the two germline ends. This CDR3 is built from 13 residues. The germline V gene has CDR1 MDHEN and CDR2 SYDVKM. CDR3 bases: TGTGCCAGCACAATGGTGGGAAACACTGAAGCTTTCTTT. Protein product: CASTMVGNTEAFF.

CDR3 in amino acids: CSGTYNEQFF. The CDR3 nucleotides read TGCAGTGGAACCTACAATGAGCAGTTCTTC. The chain carries TRBV20-1 and TRBJ2-1; no clear D gene. Germline CDR1 is DFQATT and CDR2 is SNEGSKA (reference sequence). Deletions cut 7 bases from V and 2 bases from J, with 3 bases between. This CDR3 region has 10 residues.

The chain has TRBV7-3 and TRBJ2-3; TRBD2 matches at 9 bases. The V gene's germline CDR1 is SGHTA and CDR2 FQGTGA. J lost 3 bases, V lost 1 base, and 2 bases had no gene match. This CDR3 is 15 amino acids long. The CDR3 DNA sequence: TGTGCCAGCAGCTTAATGCTAGCGGGGACAGATACGCAGTATTTT. Amino acid sequence: CASSLMLAGTDTQYF.

The chain employs TRBV4-1 and TRBJ2-1; 12 nucleotides agree with TRBD1. Looked up from germline, CDR1 is MGHRA and CDR2 is YSYEKL. This CDR3 region has 15 residues. The J segment lost 10 bases and the V segment lost 0 bases, leaving 4 bases of the junction unmatched. CDR3 nucleotide sequence: TGCGCCAGCAGCCAAGAAGGGACAGGGGGCTGGGAGCAGTTCTTC. It encodes CASSQEGTGGWEQFF.

This chain joins TRBV27 and TRBJ2-7; a possible D gene is TRBD1 (5 bases). Trimming took off 0 bases at V and 4 bases at J, with 13 bases between the two ends. Germline loops: CDR1 MNHEY, CDR2 SMNVEV (reference sequence). The CDR3 consists of 15 residues. In nucleotides, the CDR3 is TGTGCCAGCAGTTTATCTCACAGGATGAAATACGAGCAGTACTTC. This encodes CASSLSHRMKYEQYF.

The chain uses TRBV13 and TRBJ2-3, with unresolved D. Trimming shortened V by 5 bases and J by 5 bases, and 5 bases separated the two germline ends. CDR3 length: 11 amino acids. Germline V CDR1 and CDR2: PRHDT, FYEKMQ (reference sequence). CDR3 loop: CASSRGDTQYF. The CDR3 nucleotides read TGTGCCAGCAGCAGAGGAGATACGCAGTATTTT.

The J gene is TRBJ2-7, the V gene TRBV11-3, with 9 bases lining up with TRBD1. The J segment lost 2 bases and the V segment lost 4 bases, leaving 6 bases of the junction unmatched. The length of the CDR3 is 15 residues. Looked up from germline, CDR1 is SGHNT and CDR2 is YENEEA. For the CDR3, the DNA is TGTGCCAGCAGCTCCCGGGACAGGGTTACCTACGAGCAGTACTTC. Protein: CASSSRDRVTYEQYF.

The chain has TRBV7-2 and TRBJ2-7; D might be TRBD1 (6 bases). Germline V gives CDR1 SGHTA, CDR2 FQGNSA. V dropped 0 bases and J dropped 2 bases, with 8 bases sitting between them. There are 14 residues in the CDR3. The CDR3 here is CASSLAKGAYEQYF. DNA for the CDR3: TGTGCCAGCAGCTTAGCAAAGGGGGCCTACGAGCAGTACTTC.

This rearrangement joins TRBV7-2 to TRBJ2-7; D unresolved. CDR3 length: 13 amino acids. Per the germline V gene, CDR1 is SGHTA and CDR2 is FQGNSA. With 3 bases removed from V and 3 bases from J, the gap between germline ends came to 9 bases. In DNA, the CDR3 is TGTGCCAGCAGCTTTTCGGGCCGCTACGAGCAGTACTTC. Its translation is CASSFSGRYEQYF. The full variable domain, completed using reference TRBV7-2 and TRBJ2-7, is GAGVSQSPSNKVTEKGKDVELRCDPISGHTALYWYRQSLGQGLEFLIYFQGNSAPDKSGLPSDRFSAERTGGSVSTLTIQRTQQEDSAVYLCASSFSGRYEQYFGPGTRLTVT.

This chain joins TRBV11-1 and TRBJ1-1; D is possibly TRBD1 (5 bases). The germline V gene has CDR1 SGHAT and CDR2 FQDESV (reference sequence). This CDR3 comprises 14 residues. With 1 base removed from V and 6 bases from J, the gap between germline ends came to 12 bases. CDR3 amino acids: CASSLVRDGSEAFF. DNA for the CDR3: TGTGCCAGCAGCTTAGTTCGGGACGGGTCTGAAGCTTTCTTT.

CDR3 amino acids: CASSTGHGGTEAFF. Written as DNA, the CDR3 is TGTGCCAGCAGCACGGGACACGGTGGCACTGAAGCTTTCTTT. The V and J genes are TRBV7-3 and TRBJ1-1; tentatively, D is TRBD1 (6 bases). V gave up 5 bases and J gave up 4 bases, with 14 bases separating them. Per germline, CDR1 SGHTA and CDR2 FQGTGA. The CDR3 has 14 amino acids.